This T cell receptor (beta chain) is drawn from a study of control samples from healthy donors and cancer patients. CDR3 length: 15 amino acids. Germline V gene sequence: CDR1 SGHTA, CDR2 FQGNSA. The V end lost 1 base, the J end lost 2 bases, and 11 bases lay between the germline ends. The repertoire was sequenced with immunoSEQ multiplex PCR; TCRdb's copy has only in-frame clones and lacks some. The sample has 8,000 to 11,000 clones, roughly 91% seen once; the top ten hold 21%. Sequenced: PBMCs. The source of this sequence is a man aged 60-69 years with colorectal cancer. The chain carries TRBV7-2 and TRBJ1-1; D is ambiguous. The CDR3 nucleotides read TGTGCCAGCAGCTTAGTCCCCAGGCTAAACACTGAAGCTTTCTTT. Its protein product is CASSLVPRLNTEAFF.